These 30 T cell receptor beta chains were all obtained from the same sample, sequenced in a study of blood T cell repertoires in COVID-19. The table came from immunoSEQ multiplex PCR; TCRdb's copy has only in-frame clones and leaves some out. The table has about 91,000 clones, more than 60% seen once. The source material was peripheral blood. The receptors were sampled from a man aged 70-80 years with acute or convalescent COVID-19.

This chain's CDR3 is CASSLGTHQETQYF. CDR3 sequence (DNA): TGTGCCAGCAGCTTAGGGACTCACCAAGAGACCCAGTACTTC. This chain uses TRBV7-2 with TRBJ2-5; the D gene is possibly TRBD2 (5 bases). Trimming stripped 1 base from V and 0 bases from J, with 6 bases between. Germline V gene sequence: CDR1 SGHTA, CDR2 FQGNSA. There are 14 residues in the CDR3.

V is TRBV7-8 and J is TRBJ2-5; perhaps TRBD1 as D (6 bases). Germline CDR1 and CDR2: SGHVS and FQNEAQ. Trimming removed 5 bases at V and 4 bases at J, with 11 bases between. The CDR3 has 13 amino acids. The CDR3 sequence is CASSRDKLETQYF. The CDR3 DNA reads as TGTGCCAGCAGCCGGGACAAGCTAGAGACCCAGTACTTC.

The gene calls are TRBV30 and TRBJ2-7; possibly TRBD2 for D (5 bases). This CDR3 contains 17 residues. V was trimmed by 2 bases and J by 2 bases, leaving 22 bases between them. The germline gives CDR1 GTSNPN, CDR2 SVGIG (reference sequence). The CDR3 nucleotides are TGTGCCTGGAGTCCCTTCGACATTCCCAACGGGGCCTACGAGCAGTACTTC. Its translation: CAWSPFDIPNGAYEQYF.

The V gene is TRBV10-3, the J gene TRBJ1-5, with no clear D. The germline CDR1 and CDR2 sequences are ENHRY and SYGVKD. Trimming cost V 10 bases and J 2 bases, with 18 bases left between them. This CDR3 has 15 amino acids. The CDR3 DNA follows: TGTGCCACGGCCCCCCAGGCGCAGGGCAATCAGCCCCAGCATTTT. This codes for CATAPQAQGNQPQHF.

The chain joins TRBV7-9 to TRBJ2-2; TRBD2 aligns across 7 bases. This CDR3 contains 15 residues. Trimming at V came to 2 bases and at J to 0 bases, leaving 0 bases not matched to a gene. The germline gives CDR1 SEHNR, CDR2 FQNEAQ (reference sequence). The CDR3 reads CASSLRGANTGELFF. The DNA for the CDR3 is TGTGCCAGCAGCTTACGGGGGGCGAACACCGGGGAGCTGTTTTTT.

This clone has only one observation. At one of its ends the junction is not consistent with the germline gene, which may arise from a read error. The rearrangement links TRBV24-1 to TRBJ2-1, with 12 nucleotides matching TRBD2. Germline V gene sequence: CDR1 KGHDR, CDR2 SFDVKD. The CDR3 is made up of 16 amino acids. The CDR3 DNA follows: TGTGCCACCAGTGTTTTGACTAGCGGGAGTTTGAATGAGCAGTTCTTC. Translated: CATSVLTSGSLNEQFF.

The gene calls are TRBV7-2 and TRBJ1-4; D perhaps matches TRBD1 (6 bases). The V end lost 5 bases, the J end lost 3 bases, and 16 bases lay between the germline ends. Per germline, CDR1 SGHTA and CDR2 FQGNSA. The CDR3 is 16 amino acids. The CDR3 bases are TGTGCCAGCAGCCCCCGATCAGGGGATTCTAATGAAAAACTGTTTTTT. Protein product: CASSPRSGDSNEKLFF.

The CDR3 nucleotides read TGCAGTGCTAGTGATGAAGGGGGCCGGGGGTCCTACGAGCAGTACTTC. Translating gives CSASDEGGRGSYEQYF. The chain employs TRBV20-1 and TRBJ2-7, with D tentatively TRBD1 (7 bases). Germline V lookup: CDR1 DFQATT, CDR2 SNEGSKA (reference sequence). The CDR3 extends over 16 amino acids. The V gene lost 3 bases and the J gene lost 1 base, with 19 bases spanning the gap.

This clone appeared a few times. The V gene is TRBV14, the J gene TRBJ2-7, with TRBD2 matching 12 bases. Germline CDR1 and CDR2: SGHDN and FVKESK. Losses at the gene ends were 4 bases for V and 0 bases for J; bases not matched to a gene: 7. The CDR3 has 17 residues. The CDR3 coding sequence is TGTGCCAGCAGCCCTAGACCGGGACTAGCGGGCTCCTACGAGCAGTACTTC. It yields the protein CASSPRPGLAGSYEQYF.

V and J are TRBV7-2 and TRBJ1-2; a possible D gene is TRBD1 (5 bases). V was cut by 5 bases and J by 4 bases, with 14 bases left in between. CDR3 length: 14 amino acids. Looked up from germline, CDR1 is SGHTA and CDR2 is FQGNSA. This CDR3 is CASSRNQGGYGYTF. Written as DNA, the CDR3 is TGTGCCAGCAGCCGTAACCAGGGCGGCTATGGCTACACCTTC.

This clone was found once. This rearrangement joins TRBV9 to TRBJ2-1; D is possibly TRBD2 (5 bases). This CDR3 comprises 18 residues. The germline V and J ends were trimmed by 3 bases and 4 bases, with 23 bases remaining between them. The germline CDR1 and CDR2 sequences are SGDLS and YYNGEE. In DNA form, the CDR3 reads TGTGCCAGCAGCGACCCCTTCAGAGCGGAAGCCGAGTACAATGAGCAGTTCTTC. Translated: CASSDPFRAEAEYNEQFF.

This clone was seen only a few times. V and J are TRBV9 and TRBJ1-6, with D maybe TRBD1 (5 bases). Germline CDR1 is SGDLS and CDR2 is YYNGEE. The CDR3 runs 15 residues. Trimming removed 0 bases from V and 5 bases from J, with 9 bases in between. The CDR3 sequence is CASSVADRNNSPLHF. The CDR3 DNA reads as TGTGCCAGCAGCGTAGCTGACAGAAATAATTCACCCCTCCACTTT.

This sequence joins TRBV24-1 and TRBJ2-1; 7 bases agree with TRBD1. The CDR3 is made up of 11 amino acids. The germline CDR1 and CDR2 sequences are KGHDR and SFDVKD. Trimming removed 6 bases from V and 11 bases from J; junction bases left unmatched: 3. Here the CDR3 reads CATSKTGKQFF. The CDR3 coding sequence is TGTGCCACCAGTAAGACAGGGAAGCAGTTCTTC.

This sequence joins TRBV3-1 (or the pseudogene TRBV3-2) and TRBJ2-5; D uncertain. Trimming left V 0 bases short and J 4 bases short, with 12 bases between. The CDR3 spans 15 residues. Germline values: CDR1 LGHDT, CDR2 YNNKEL (reference sequence). CDR3 in amino acids: CASSQDLSRGETQYF. The CDR3 DNA follows: TGTGCCAGCAGCCAAGATTTGTCTAGAGGAGAGACCCAGTACTTC.

This rearrangement joins TRBV27 to TRBJ2-2, with D maybe TRBD2 (5 bases). CDR1 is MNHEY, CDR2 SMNVEV, per germline (reference sequence). The CDR3 extends over 14 amino acids. V gave up 5 bases and J gave up 0 bases, with 7 bases separating them. CDR3 region: CASSRGTNTGELFF. CDR3 coding DNA: TGTGCCAGCAGTAGAGGGACGAACACCGGGGAGCTGTTTTTT.

The chain combines TRBV9 with TRBJ2-2; 13 nucleotides line up with TRBD2. This CDR3 has 17 amino acids. Trimming removed 3 bases from V and 1 base from J; junction bases left unmatched: 3. Germline V gene sequence: CDR1 SGDLS, CDR2 YYNGEE. The DNA of the CDR3 is TGTGCCAGCAGCGCCGGGACTAGCGGGATGAACACCGGGGAGCTGTTTTTT. This encodes CASSAGTSGMNTGELFF.

This clone was seen a few times. The chain recombines TRBV7-3 with TRBJ2-5; D not certain. CDR1 SGHTA and CDR2 FQGTGA come from the germline V gene. The CDR3 runs to 13 residues. Trimming stripped 0 bases from V and 3 bases from J, with 5 bases between. The chain's CDR3 is CASSLTAEETQYF. In nucleotides, the CDR3 is TGTGCCAGCAGCTTAACGGCGGAAGAGACCCAGTACTTC.

The genes are TRBV7-8 and TRBJ2-7; 11 bases are a match to TRBD2. Losses at the gene ends were 5 bases for V and 6 bases for J; bases not matched to a gene: 12. The CDR3 is 16 residues long. The germline gives CDR1 SGHVS, CDR2 FQNEAQ. Written as DNA, the CDR3 is TGTGCCAGCAGCCGGCCGACTAGCGGGGCCCAACTCGAGCAGTACTTC. Protein sequence: CASSRPTSGAQLEQYF.

The DNA for the CDR3 is TGCGCCAGCAGCTTGGTGAAGGGGGCCTACAATGAGCAGTTCTTC. Translation gives CASSLVKGAYNEQFF. The V and J genes are TRBV5-1 and TRBJ2-1; maybe TRBD1 (6 bases). CDR3 length: 15 amino acids. Germline assignment: CDR1 SGHRS and CDR2 YFSETQ. V lost 0 bases, J lost 2 bases, and 9 bases lay in between.

This chain joins TRBV18 and TRBJ2-3, with D uncertain. The CDR3 covers 16 residues. Trimming pared 3 bases from V and 0 bases from J, leaving 13 bases between. Germline V gene data show CDR1 as KGHSH and CDR2 as LQKENI. CDR3 in DNA: TGTGCCAGCTCACCCCTTCAGGATTCTAGCACAGATACGCAGTATTTT. Amino acids: CASSPLQDSSTDTQYF.

This chain uses TRBV21-1 with TRBJ1-5; TRBD1, as called in the table, went unchecked against the DNA. TRBV21-1 is termed a pseudogene. The CDR3 spans 16 residues. The CDR3 sequence: CASSVTGTVSNQPQHF. Here the CDR3 DNA reads TGTGCCAGCAGCGTCACCGGGACAGTATCCAATCAGCCCCAGCATTTT.

CDR3 DNA sequence: TGTGCCAGCAGTGGCCCGAATGGGGGCGTTTGGACTGAAGCTTTCTTT. This sequence encodes CASSGPNGGVWTEAFF. The chain employs TRBV27 and TRBJ1-1; D possibly corresponds to TRBD1 (6 bases). Trimming removed 5 bases at V and 5 bases at J, with 21 bases between. Germline lookup yields CDR1 MNHEY and CDR2 SMNVEV (reference sequence). This CDR3 is built from 16 residues.

The chain links TRBV25-1 to TRBJ2-5, with a weak D call TRBD2 (5 bases). Germline CDR1 reads MGHDK; CDR2 reads SYGVNS. CDR3 size: 12 residues. The V end lost 6 bases, the J end lost 5 bases, and 10 bases lay between the germline ends. The CDR3 DNA sequence: TGTGCCAGCAGAGCGGCAGTGGAGACCCAGTACTTC. This translates into CASRAAVETQYF.

The rearrangement uses TRBV27 and TRBJ1-4, with a possible D match to TRBD1 (6 bases). This CDR3 contains 12 residues. Trimming cost V 5 bases and J 10 bases, with 11 bases left between them. The germline V gene encodes CDR1 MNHEY and CDR2 SMNVEV (reference sequence). This CDR3 reads CASSAQTGKLFF. The CDR3 coding sequence is TGTGCCAGCAGTGCCCAGACAGGAAAACTGTTTTTT.

The chain recombines TRBV3-1 (or the pseudogene TRBV3-2) with TRBJ2-1; 10 bases agree with TRBD2. V shed 0 bases, J shed 0 bases, and the junction held 11 bases outside the gene matches. The CDR3 is made up of 20 amino acids. Germline assignment: CDR1 LGHDT and CDR2 YNNKEL (reference sequence). For the CDR3, the DNA is TGTGCCAGCAGCCAAGATCTGGGACTAGCGCTAACAACCTCCTACAATGAGCAGTTCTTC. It specifies CASSQDLGLALTTSYNEQFF.

The chain has TRBV6-5 and TRBJ1-3, with TRBD1 as a possible D gene (6 bases). V gave up 0 bases and J gave up 2 bases, with 8 bases separating them. Germline CDR1 reads MNHEY; CDR2 reads SVGAGI. The CDR3 has 15 residues. The CDR3 nucleotides read TGTGCCAGCAGTTACTCAGGGGGGGCTGGAAACACCATATATTTT. Protein sequence: CASSYSGGAGNTIYF.

The rearrangement joins TRBV14 to TRBJ1-2, with TRBD1 matching 7 bases. Germline V lookup: CDR1 SGHDN, CDR2 FVKESK. The ends lost 0 bases at V and 6 bases at J; junction bases unmatched: 4. The CDR3 runs to 14 residues. CDR3 loop: CASSQERQGNGYTF. In DNA form, the CDR3 reads TGTGCCAGCAGCCAAGAGCGACAGGGAAATGGCTACACCTTC.

The rearrangement uses TRBV29-1 and TRBJ2-7; the D gene is possibly TRBD1 (5 bases). This CDR3 is built from 13 residues. The germline V and J ends were trimmed by 7 bases and 0 bases, with 13 bases remaining between them. The germline gives CDR1 SQVTM, CDR2 ANQGSEA. For the CDR3, the DNA is TGCAGCGCTTGGACATTGTCCTCCTACGAGCAGTACTTC. It encodes CSAWTLSSYEQYF.

The V gene is TRBV7-9, the J gene TRBJ2-7; 7 nucleotides line up with TRBD1. The CDR3 is 15 amino acids. Germline loops: CDR1 SEHNR, CDR2 FQNEAQ (reference sequence). The junction had 4 bases not matched to a gene; V was cut back by 1 base and J by 1 base. The CDR3 protein is CASSLEGARSYEQYF. The CDR3 DNA sequence: TGTGCCAGCAGCTTAGAGGGGGCGCGATCCTACGAGCAGTACTTC.

This clone was counted a few times. The chain combines TRBV5-3 with TRBJ1-6, with a weak D call TRBD1 (6 bases). Being an ORF, TRBV5-3 has a function that is uncertain. This CDR3 is built from 15 residues. V was cut by 3 bases and J by 5 bases, with 12 bases left in between. The chain's CDR3 is CARSSSGANNSPLHF. CDR3 nucleotide sequence: TGTGCCAGAAGCTCATCAGGGGCCAATAATTCACCCCTCCACTTT.